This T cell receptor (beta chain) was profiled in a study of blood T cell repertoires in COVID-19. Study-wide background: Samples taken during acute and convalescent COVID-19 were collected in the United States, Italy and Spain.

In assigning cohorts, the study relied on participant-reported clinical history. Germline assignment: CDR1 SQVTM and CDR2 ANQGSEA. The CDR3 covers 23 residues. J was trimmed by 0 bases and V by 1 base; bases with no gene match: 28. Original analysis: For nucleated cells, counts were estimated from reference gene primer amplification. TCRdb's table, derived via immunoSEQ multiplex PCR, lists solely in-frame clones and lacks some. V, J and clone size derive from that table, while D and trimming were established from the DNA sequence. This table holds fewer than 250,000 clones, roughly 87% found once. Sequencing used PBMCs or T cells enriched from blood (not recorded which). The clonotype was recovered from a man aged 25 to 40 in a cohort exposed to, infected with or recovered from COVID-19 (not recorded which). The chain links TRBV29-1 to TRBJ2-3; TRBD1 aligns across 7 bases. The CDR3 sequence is CSVEGLANSVRFSGQKSTDTQYF. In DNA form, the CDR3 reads TGCAGCGTTGAAGGCCTTGCGAATTCCGTACGGTTTTCGGGACAGAAGAGCACAGATACGCAGTATTTT.